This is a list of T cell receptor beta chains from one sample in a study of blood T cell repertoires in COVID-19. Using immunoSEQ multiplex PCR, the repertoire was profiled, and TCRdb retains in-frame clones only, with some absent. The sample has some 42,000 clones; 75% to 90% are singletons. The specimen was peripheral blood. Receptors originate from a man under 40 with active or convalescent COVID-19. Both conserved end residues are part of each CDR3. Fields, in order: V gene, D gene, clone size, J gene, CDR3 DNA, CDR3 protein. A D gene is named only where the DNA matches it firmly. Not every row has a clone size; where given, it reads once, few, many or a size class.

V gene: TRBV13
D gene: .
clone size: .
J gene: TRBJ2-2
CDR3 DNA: TGTGCCAGCAGCTTAGCCTTCACCGGGGAGCTGTTTTTT
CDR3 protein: CASSLAFTGELFF

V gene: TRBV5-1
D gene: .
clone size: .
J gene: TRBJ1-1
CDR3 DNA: TGCGCCAGCAGCTCGCAACAGGGGAACACTGAAGCTTTCTTT
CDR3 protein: CASSSQQGNTEAFF

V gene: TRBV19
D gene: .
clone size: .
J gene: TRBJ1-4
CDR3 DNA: TGTGCCAGTAGTCCTGGCTCTCCTCCAACTAATGAAAAACTGTTTTTT
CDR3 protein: CASSPGSPPTNEKLFF

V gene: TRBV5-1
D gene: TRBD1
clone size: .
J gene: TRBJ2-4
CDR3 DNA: TGCGCCAGCAGCTCAGGGGGAGCCAAAAACATTCAGTACTTC
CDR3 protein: CASSSGGAKNIQYF

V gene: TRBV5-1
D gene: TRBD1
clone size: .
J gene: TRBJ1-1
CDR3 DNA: TGCGCCAGCAGCGTACAGGGGAGCACTGAAGCTTTCTTT
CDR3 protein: CASSVQGSTEAFF

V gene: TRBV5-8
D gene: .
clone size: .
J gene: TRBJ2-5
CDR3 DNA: TGTGCCAGCAGCCCAGGGGCAGAGACCCAGTACTTC
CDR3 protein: CASSPGAETQYF

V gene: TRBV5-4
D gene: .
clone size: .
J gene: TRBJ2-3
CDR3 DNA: TGTGCCACCGTCCAGGGGTTGCAGCCAGATACGCAGTATTTT
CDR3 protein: CATVQGLQPDTQYF

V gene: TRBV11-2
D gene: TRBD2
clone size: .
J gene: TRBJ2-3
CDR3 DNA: TGTGCCAGCAGCTTAGCGAGCGGGGGGGCCTCGCAGTATTTT
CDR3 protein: CASSLASGGASQYF

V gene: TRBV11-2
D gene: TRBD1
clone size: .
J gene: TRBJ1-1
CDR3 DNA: TGTGCCAGCAGCCGGGGACAGGGACACACTGAAGCTTTCTTT
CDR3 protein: CASSRGQGHTEAFF

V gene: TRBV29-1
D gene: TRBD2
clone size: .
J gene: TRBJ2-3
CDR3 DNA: TGCAGCGTTGTCGGGGGGGCTGTGGATACGCAGTATTTT
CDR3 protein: CSVVGGAVDTQYF

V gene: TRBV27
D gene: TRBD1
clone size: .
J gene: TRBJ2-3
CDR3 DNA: TGTGCCAGCAGCCCGGACAGGGTGAACACAGATACGCAGTATTTT
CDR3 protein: CASSPDRVNTDTQYF

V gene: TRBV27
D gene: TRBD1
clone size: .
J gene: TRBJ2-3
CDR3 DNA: TGTGCCAGCAGTTTAAGGGACAGGGGGTTTGGCACAGATACGCAGTATTTT
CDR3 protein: CASSLRDRGFGTDTQYF

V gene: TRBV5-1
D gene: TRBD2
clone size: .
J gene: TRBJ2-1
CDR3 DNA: TGCGCCAGCAGCTCCTCCGGGACTAGCGGGAGGAATCAGTTCTTC
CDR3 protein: CASSSSGTSGRNQFF

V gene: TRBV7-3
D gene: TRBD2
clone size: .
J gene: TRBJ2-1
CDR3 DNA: TGTGCCAGCAGCCGGGGAGGAGGACTAGCGGGGGGTGAGCAGTTCTTC
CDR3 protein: CASSRGGGLAGGEQFF

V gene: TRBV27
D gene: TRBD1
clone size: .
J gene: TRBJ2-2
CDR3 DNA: TGTGCCAGCAGTTCATATCAAGGGAGTCGGGGACAGGGTCGGACCGGGGAGCTGTTTTTT
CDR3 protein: CASSSYQGSRGQGRTGELFF

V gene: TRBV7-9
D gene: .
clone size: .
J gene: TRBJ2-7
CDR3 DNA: TGTGCCAGCACCTTCGGGGATCCCTACGAGCAGTACTTC
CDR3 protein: CASTFGDPYEQYF

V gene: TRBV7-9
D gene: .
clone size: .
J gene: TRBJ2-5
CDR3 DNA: TGTGCCAGCAGCCCCATCCTAGTACAGGCATTGGAGACCCAGTACTTC
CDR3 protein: CASSPILVQALETQYF

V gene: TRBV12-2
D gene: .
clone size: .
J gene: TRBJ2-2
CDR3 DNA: TGTGCAAGTCGCTTAGCTGCGCGAATCGGGGAGCTGTTTTTT
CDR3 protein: CASRLAARIGELFF

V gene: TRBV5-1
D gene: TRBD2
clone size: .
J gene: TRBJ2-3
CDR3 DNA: TGCGCCAGCAGCTCTATACCGGGACTAGCGGGGGGAACAGATACGCAGTATTTT
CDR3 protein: CASSSIPGLAGGTDTQYF

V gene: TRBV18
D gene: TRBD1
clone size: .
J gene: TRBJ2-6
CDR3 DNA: TGTGCCAGCTCAGGACAGGGGCCGAGCTCTGGGGCCAACGTCCTGACTTTC
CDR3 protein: CASSGQGPSSGANVLTF

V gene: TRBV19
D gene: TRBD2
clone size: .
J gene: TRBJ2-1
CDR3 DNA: TGTGCCAGTAGTCCCGTAGCGGGAGGGGAAGACAATGAGCAGTTCTTC
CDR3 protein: CASSPVAGGEDNEQFF

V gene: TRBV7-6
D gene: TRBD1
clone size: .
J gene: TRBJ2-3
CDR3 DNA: TGTGCCAGCAGCTTAGCGGGACAGGGCCCAGATACGCAGTATTTT
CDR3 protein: CASSLAGQGPDTQYF

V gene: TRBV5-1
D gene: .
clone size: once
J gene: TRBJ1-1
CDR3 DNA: TGCGCCAGCAGCTTAGGGACTTTGAACACTGAAGCTTTCTTT
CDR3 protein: CASSLGTLNTEAFF

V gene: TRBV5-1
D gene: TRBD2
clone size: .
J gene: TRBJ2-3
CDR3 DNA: TGCGCCAGCAGCAAAGGACTAGCCCCCCAGTATTTT
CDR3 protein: CASSKGLAPQYF

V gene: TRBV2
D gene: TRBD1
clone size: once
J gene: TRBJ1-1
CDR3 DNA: TGTGCCAGCAGTGAAATTGGGACAGGGCGAAGGAACACTGAAGCTTTCTTT
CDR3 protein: CASSEIGTGRRNTEAFF

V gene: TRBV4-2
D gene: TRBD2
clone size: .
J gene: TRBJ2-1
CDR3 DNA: TGTGCCAGCAGCCAAGTAGTGAACACTCAAGCGGGAAGTGAGCAGTTCTTC
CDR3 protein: CASSQVVNTQAGSEQFF

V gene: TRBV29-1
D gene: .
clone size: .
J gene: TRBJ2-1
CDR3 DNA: TGCAGCGCCAGGGCCAGCCACTCCTACAATGAGCAGTTCTTC
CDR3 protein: CSARASHSYNEQFF

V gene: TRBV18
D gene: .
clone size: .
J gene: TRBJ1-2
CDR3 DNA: TGTGCCAGCTCACCGGCTGGGCACAGGAATTCGGGCTACACCTTC
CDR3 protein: CASSPAGHRNSGYTF

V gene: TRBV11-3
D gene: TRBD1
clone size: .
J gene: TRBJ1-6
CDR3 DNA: TGTGCCAGCAGCCCCCGAACCGGACAGGGGGCTGGTTCACCCCTCCACTTT
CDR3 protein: CASSPRTGQGAGSPLHF

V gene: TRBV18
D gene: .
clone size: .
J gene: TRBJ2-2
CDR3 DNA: TGTGCCAGCCAAGGAGCACCCAACACCGGGGAGCTGTTTTTT
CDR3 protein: CASQGAPNTGELFF

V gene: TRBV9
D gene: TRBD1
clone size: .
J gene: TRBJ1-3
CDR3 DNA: TGTGCCAGCAGCGTACAGGGGGCGCAGGGAAACACCATATATTTT
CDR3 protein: CASSVQGAQGNTIYF

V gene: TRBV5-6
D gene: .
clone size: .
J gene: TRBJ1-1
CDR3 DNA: TGTGCCAGCAGCTTGGACCAGTTAGGAGGGTACACTGAAGCTTTCTTT
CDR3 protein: CASSLDQLGGYTEAFF

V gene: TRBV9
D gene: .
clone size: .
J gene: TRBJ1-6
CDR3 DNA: TGTGCCAGCAGCCTTAGTGGTGGGGCCCCCAATTCACCCCTCCACTTT
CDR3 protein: CASSLSGGAPNSPLHF

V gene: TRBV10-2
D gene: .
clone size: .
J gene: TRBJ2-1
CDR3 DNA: TGCGCCAGCAGTGGAGAGAAGAGCTCCTACAATGAGCAGTTCTTC
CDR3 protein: CASSGEKSSYNEQFF

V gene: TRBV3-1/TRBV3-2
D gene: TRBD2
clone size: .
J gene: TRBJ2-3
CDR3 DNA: TGTGCCAGCAGCCAAGAGTCCCAGCGGGGTTGGTATTTT
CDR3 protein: CASSQESQRGWYF

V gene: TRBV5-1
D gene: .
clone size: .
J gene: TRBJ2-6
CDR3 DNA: TGCGCCAGCAGCTTGACAGCCTGGTCTGGGGCCAACGTCCTGACTTTC
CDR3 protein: CASSLTAWSGANVLTF

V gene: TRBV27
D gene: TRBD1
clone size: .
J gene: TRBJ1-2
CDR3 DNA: TGTGCCAGCAGTTTTACCGGGACAGTCAACTATGGCTACACCTTC
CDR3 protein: CASSFTGTVNYGYTF

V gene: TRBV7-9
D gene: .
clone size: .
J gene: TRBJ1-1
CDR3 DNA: TGTGCCAGCAGCTTGCTAGGGGGCACTGAAGCTTTCTTT
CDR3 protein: CASSLLGGTEAFF

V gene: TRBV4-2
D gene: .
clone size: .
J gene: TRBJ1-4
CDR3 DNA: TGTGCCAGCAGCCAAGACGCGATCCGGGATCAAATTGAAAAACTGTTTTTT
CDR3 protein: CASSQDAIRDQIEKLFF

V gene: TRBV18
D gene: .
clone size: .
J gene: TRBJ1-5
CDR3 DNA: TGTGCCAGCTCACCAAACTCACCATCTGGGGCCAGCAATCAGCCCCAGCATTTT
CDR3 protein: CASSPNSPSGASNQPQHF

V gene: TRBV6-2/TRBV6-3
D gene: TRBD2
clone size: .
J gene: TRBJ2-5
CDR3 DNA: TGTGCCAGCAGTTACCGGCTAGCGGGGGGGCCGAGTGAGACCCAGTACTTC
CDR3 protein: CASSYRLAGGPSETQYF

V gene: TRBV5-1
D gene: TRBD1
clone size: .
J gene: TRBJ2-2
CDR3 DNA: TGCGCCAGCAGCTGGGACAGGGTGTCCACCGGGGAGCTGTTTTTT
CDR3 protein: CASSWDRVSTGELFF

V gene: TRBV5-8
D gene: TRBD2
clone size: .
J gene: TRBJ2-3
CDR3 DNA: TGTGCCAGCAGCTTGGCGGGGGGGAGCGATACGCAGTATTTT
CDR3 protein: CASSLAGGSDTQYF

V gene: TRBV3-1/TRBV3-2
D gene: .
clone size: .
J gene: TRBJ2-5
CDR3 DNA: TGTGCCAGCAGATCTTCGGCGACTCAAGAGACCCAGTACTTC
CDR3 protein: CASRSSATQETQYF

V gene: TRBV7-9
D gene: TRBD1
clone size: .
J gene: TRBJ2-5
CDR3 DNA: TGTGCCAGCAGCTATAACCTCTTGACAGGGGGACGGCAAGAGACCCAGTACTTC
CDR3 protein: CASSYNLLTGGRQETQYF

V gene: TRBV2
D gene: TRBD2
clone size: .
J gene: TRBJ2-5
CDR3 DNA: TGTGCCAGCAGGCTAGCGGGGGCCCCTCAAGAGACCCAGTACTTC
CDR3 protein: CASRLAGAPQETQYF

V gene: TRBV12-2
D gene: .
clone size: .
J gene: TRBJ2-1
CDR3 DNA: TGTGCAAGTCGCTTAGTCCTAGGGGGGGATGAGCAGTTCTTC
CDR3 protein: CASRLVLGGDEQFF

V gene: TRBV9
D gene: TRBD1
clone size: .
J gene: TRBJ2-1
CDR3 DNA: TGTGCCAGCACTCGGGACAGGACCTACAATGAGCAGTTCTTC
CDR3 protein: CASTRDRTYNEQFF

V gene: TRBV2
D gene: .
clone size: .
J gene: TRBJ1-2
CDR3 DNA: TGTGCCAGCAGGAGGGACTTGGGGAACTATGGCTACACCTTC
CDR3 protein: CASRRDLGNYGYTF

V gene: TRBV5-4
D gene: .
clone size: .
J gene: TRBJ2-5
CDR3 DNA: TGTGCCAGCAGCTTGCCCACTCGGGGGGAGACCCAGTACTTC
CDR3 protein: CASSLPTRGETQYF

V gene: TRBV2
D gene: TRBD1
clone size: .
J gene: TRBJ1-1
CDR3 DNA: TGTGCCAGCACAAACGGACAGGTAAACACTGAAGCTTTCTTT
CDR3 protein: CASTNGQVNTEAFF